This TCR beta chain was recorded in a study of cytomegalovirus exposure and HLA in healthy donors. About the study: Approximately 81% of 300 to 450 genotyped donors fell in the Caucasian-associated ancestry cluster.

Germline assignment: CDR1 SGHAT and CDR2 FQNNGV. The CDR3 has 16 amino acids. The V gene lost 5 bases and the J gene lost 4 bases, with 18 bases spanning the gap. Notes on the study in general: Among the sequence variants, a highly shared cluster was likely an artifact of sequencing. Overall, under 200 TCR beta chains were annotated as cytomegalovirus-associated.

Primers included in the PCR were 60 Vbeta and 13 Jbeta primers. Assay used: immunoSEQ multiplex PCR; TCRdb lists only in-frame clones, some missing. This table has 180,000 or so clones, roughly 80% appearing once. As for this clone: Its antigen is not identified.

This chain joins TRBV11-2 and TRBJ1-5, with D possibly being TRBD1 (6 bases). The sample taken for sequencing was PBMCs. The clonotype comes from a girl aged 10 to 17 in good health and CMV-seropositive. The CDR3 bases are TGTGCCAGCAGCAGAATACCGGGACACCAGAATCAGCCCCAGCATTTT. It yields the protein CASSRIPGHQNQPQHF.